The clone carrying this T cell receptor (beta chain) was picked up one time. Other DNA sequences in this sample translate to the same CDR3. The CDR3 totals 14 residues. Germline loops: CDR1 MNHEY, CDR2 SVGAGI. Trimming took 6 bases from V and 0 from J, leaving 8 bases between them. Per the original data handling: Reference gene primers were amplified, and this amplification served to estimate nucleated cell counts. Profiling relied on immunoSEQ multiplex PCR, and the TCRdb table lists in-frame clones only, not all of them. The V and J calls and the clone size are those of that table, but D and trimming were determined from the DNA. This table holds 200,000 to 300,000 clones, roughly 86% found once. The record originates from a study of blood T cell repertoires in COVID-19. Study summary: There were acute and convalescent COVID-19 samples, and they came from the United States, Italy and Spain. T cells, B-cell-depleted T cells, or PBMCs provided the cDNA or gDNA that served as material.

The chain recombines TRBV6-5 with TRBJ2-2; D may be TRBD2 (6 bases). The TCR originated in a man aged 50 to 59 with acute or convalescent COVID-19. Sequenced material: peripheral blood. The CDR3 loop is CASRRDSNTGELFF. In nucleotides, the CDR3 is TGTGCCAGCAGGCGGGACTCGAACACCGGGGAGCTGTTTTTT.